Below are 25 T cell receptor beta chains sequenced from a single sample in a study of patients and donors after allogeneic stem cell transplantation. MiXCR was run by TCRdb on the RT-PCR reads, yielding one entry per CDR3 protein. The sample has some 960,000 distinct CDR3 sequences; roughly 18% are singletons. The specimen was blood, either unsorted or a sorted T cell fraction (not recorded which). All receptors come from a human donor who was either an allogeneic HSCT recipient or a stem cell or donor lymphocyte infusion donor (not recorded which). It is not recorded whose cells these are; they may come from a transplant donor.

CDR3 residues: CASSQVPPGRGTGELFF. DNA of the CDR3: TGCGCCAGCAGCCAAGTGCCCCCCGGACGTGGAACCGGGGAGCTGTTTTTT. The V and J genes are TRBV4-1 and TRBJ2-2; D ambiguous. The CDR3 is made up of 17 amino acids. Germline CDR1 and CDR2: MGHRA and YSYEKL. The V gene lost 1 base and the J gene lost 5 bases, with 17 bases spanning the gap.

This clonotype came up a few times. The chain employs TRBV7-9 and TRBJ2-2; D is unresolved. The CDR3 runs 13 residues. CDR1 is SEHNR and CDR2 is FQNEAQ in the germline V gene (reference sequence). With 1 base removed from V and 9 bases from J, the gap between germline ends came to 9 bases. CDR3 amino acids: CASSLGGERELFF. CDR3 coding DNA: TGTGCCAGCAGCTTAGGTGGAGAGCGGGAGCTGTTTTTT. The variable domain in full, completed from reference TRBV7-9 and TRBJ2-2, reads DTGVSQNPRHKITKRGQNVTFRCDPISEHNRLYWYRQTLGQGPEFLTYFQNEAQLEKSRLLSDRFSAERPKGSFSTLEIQRTEQGDSAMYLCASSLGGERELFFGEGSRLTVL.

This clonotype occurred a few times. The J gene is TRBJ2-7, the V gene TRBV5-5; TRBD2 agrees at 14 bases. Germline CDR1 and CDR2: SGHKS and YYEKEE (reference sequence). This CDR3 comprises 18 residues. J lost 4 bases, V lost 0 bases, and 9 bases had no gene match. CDR3 in DNA: TGTGCCAGCAGCTTGGCTTGGGGACTAGCGGGAGAAAGGTACGAGCAGTACTTC. Amino acids: CASSLAWGLAGERYEQYF. Full variable domain (remainder filled in from reference TRBV5-5 and TRBJ2-7): DAGVTQSPTHLIKTRGQQVTLRCSPISGHKSVSWYQQVLGQGPQFIFQYYEKEERGRGNFPDRFSARQFPNYSSELNVNALLLGDSALYLCASSLAWGLAGERYEQYFGPGTRLTVT.

This clonotype has just a few counts. V is TRBV5-1 and J is TRBJ2-5; 9 bases line up with TRBD2. The CDR3 extends over 14 amino acids. Germline trimming cut 4 bases from V and 1 base from J; bases unmatched to any gene: 2. CDR1 and CDR2 (germline): SGHRS, YFSETQ. The CDR3 here is CASSSGGIQETQYF. The CDR3 region has the DNA TGCGCCAGCAGCAGCGGGGGGATCCAAGAGACCCAGTACTTC.

The chain recombines TRBV29-1 with TRBJ2-6, with a possible D match to TRBD2 (8 bases). There are 15 residues in the CDR3. The V gene's germline CDR1 is SQVTM and CDR2 ANQGSEA. V was shortened by 6 bases and J by 4 bases, with 16 bases between the two germline ends. The CDR3 coding sequence is TGCAGCGTATCGGGAGGGGGCTCCGGGGCCAACGTCCTGACTTTC. This encodes CSVSGGGSGANVLTF.

The CDR3 DNA is TGTGCCAGCAGCTTAGAAAGGAGGACCTCTGGAAACACCATATATTTT. Protein sequence: CASSLERRTSGNTIYF. The V and J genes are TRBV7-2 and TRBJ1-3; D remains unclear. With 1 base removed from V and 0 bases from J, the gap between germline ends came to 10 bases. The V gene's germline CDR1 is SGHTA and CDR2 FQGNSA. The CDR3 runs to 16 residues.

In its sample, this clonotype was seen many times. This chain links TRBV27 with TRBJ1-5, with D uncertain. The CDR3 runs to 11 residues. V gave up 8 bases and J gave up 1 base, with 3 bases separating them. The germline CDR1 and CDR2 sequences are MNHEY and SMNVEV (reference sequence). CDR3 sequence: CASGSNQPQHF. The CDR3 coding sequence is TGTGCCAGCGGGAGCAATCAGCCCCAGCATTTT.

V usage is TRBV27 and J usage is TRBJ2-2, with 11 bases matching TRBD2. The CDR3 extends over 15 amino acids. From germline, CDR1 is MNHEY and CDR2 SMNVEV (reference sequence). V trimming: 6 bases; J trimming: 5 bases; junction bases outside the gene matches: 5. CDR3 residues: CASRLAGVRTGELFF. The CDR3 coding sequence is TGTGCCAGCAGACTAGCGGGAGTACGGACCGGGGAGCTGTTTTTT.

This clonotype was observed many times. The rearrangement uses TRBV9 and TRBJ1-4, with 12 positions matching TRBD1. After removal of 3 bases from V and 8 bases from J, the junction contained 5 bases not matched to a gene. The CDR3 extends over 15 amino acids. Germline V gives CDR1 SGDLS, CDR2 YYNGEE. CDR3 nucleotide sequence: TGTGCCAGCAGCGCGGGGACAGGGGGCTTGGAAAAACTGTTTTTT. This encodes CASSAGTGGLEKLFF.

This clonotype occurred a few times. CDR3 region: CASSFYRGKETQYF. The CDR3 DNA is TGTGCCAGCAGCTTTTACAGGGGAAAAGAGACCCAGTACTTC. V is TRBV7-2 and J is TRBJ2-5; 7 bases are shared with TRBD1. Germline V gene sequence: CDR1 SGHTA, CDR2 FQGNSA. J lost 3 bases, V lost 3 bases, and 4 bases had no gene match. The CDR3 totals 14 residues.

V is TRBV5-4 and J is TRBJ2-2; D might be TRBD1 or TRBD2, each matching 6 bases. Looked up from germline, CDR1 is SGHNT and CDR2 is YYREEE (reference sequence). Trimming removed 4 bases at V and 6 bases at J, with 16 bases between. This CDR3 comprises 15 residues. The CDR3 sequence: CASSPSGARAGELFF. CDR3 sequence (DNA): TGTGCCAGCAGCCCCTCGGGGGCTCGGGCCGGGGAGCTGTTTTTT.

This chain links TRBV6-1 with TRBJ1-6; D uncertain. The CDR3 has 16 amino acids. Trimming removed 6 bases from V and 5 bases from J, with 17 bases in between. Germline V lookup: CDR1 MNHNS, CDR2 SASEGT. The CDR3 spells CASSRRPGRNNSPLHF. The CDR3 region has the DNA TGTGCCAGCAGCAGGCGCCCAGGCAGAAATAATTCACCCCTCCACTTT.

This clonotype came up a few times. The chain carries TRBV25-1 and TRBJ2-5; the D gene is possibly TRBD1 (5 bases). Per the germline V gene, CDR1 is MGHDK and CDR2 is SYGVNS. The CDR3 consists of 17 residues. V lost 4 bases to trimming and J lost 1 base, with 19 bases between them. In nucleotides, the CDR3 is TGTGCCAGCAGTGCTGGACACTCTCTTCCAAGCCAAGAGACCCAGTACTTC. It yields the protein CASSAGHSLPSQETQYF.

The V and J genes are TRBV5-1 and TRBJ1-1; D gene uncertain. This CDR3 is 14 amino acids long. Germline V gene lookup returns CDR1 SGHRS and CDR2 YFSETQ. V lost 4 bases and J 2 bases, leaving 12 bases between the germline ends. The CDR3 spells CASSKGLGNTEAFF. For the CDR3, the DNA is TGCGCCAGCAGCAAGGGCTTGGGCAACACTGAAGCTTTCTTT.

V gene TRBV7-2 combines with J gene TRBJ2-1, with TRBD2 matching over 8 bases. The CDR3 totals 15 residues. Germline loops: CDR1 SGHTA, CDR2 FQGNSA. With V trimmed by 1 base and J by 7 bases, 6 bases remained unmatched. The CDR3: CASSLVSGGWNEQFF. CDR3 sequence (DNA): TGTGCCAGCAGCTTAGTGAGCGGGGGTTGGAATGAGCAGTTCTTC. The full variable domain, completed using reference TRBV7-2 and TRBJ2-1, is GAGVSQSPSNKVTEKGKDVELRCDPISGHTALYWYRQSLGQGLEFLIYFQGNSAPDKSGLPSDRFSAERTGGSVSTLTIQRTQQEDSAVYLCASSLVSGGWNEQFFGPGTRLTVL.

J is TRBJ1-4 and V is TRBV12-3 or TRBV12-4; no firm D call. The CDR3 sequence is 14 residues long. V was shortened by 7 bases and J by 5 bases, with 14 bases between the two germline ends. CDR3 nucleotide sequence: TGTGCCAGCACAGCCCGGGTCCAAAATGAAAAACTGTTTTTT. Translating it yields CASTARVQNEKLFF.

The CDR3 protein is CASSKKTEAFF. In DNA form, the CDR3 reads TGTGCCAGCAGCAAAAAAACTGAAGCTTTCTTT. The rearrangement joins TRBV21-1 to TRBJ1-1. TRBV21-1 has pseudogene status. The CDR3 loop spans 11 amino acids.

V and J are TRBV19 and TRBJ1-5, with 7 bases lining up with TRBD1. Germline V gene data show CDR1 as LNHDA and CDR2 as SQIVND (reference sequence). With 7 bases clipped from V and 1 base from J, the junction kept 13 bases outside the gene matches. CDR3 size: 17 residues. CDR3 residues: CASTPLGQGESNQPQHF. DNA for the CDR3: TGTGCCAGTACCCCATTGGGGCAGGGGGAAAGCAATCAGCCCCAGCATTTT.

The chain combines TRBV7-3 with TRBJ2-1; TRBD2 matches at 10 bases. The CDR3 spans 17 residues. Germline-derived CDR1 and CDR2 are SGHTA and FQGTGA. V trimming: 0 bases; J trimming: 7 bases; junction bases outside the gene matches: 9. This CDR3 is CASSLTVLAGVRNEQFF. The CDR3 region has the DNA TGTGCCAGCAGCTTAACGGTGCTAGCGGGGGTTAGAAATGAGCAGTTCTTC.

The V and J genes are TRBV4-2 and TRBJ2-2; 14 nucleotides match TRBD2. CDR1 LGHNA and CDR2 YNFKEQ come from the germline V gene. The CDR3 spans 17 residues. Trimming removed 1 base from V and 7 bases from J; junction bases left unmatched: 5. The DNA for the CDR3 is TGTGCCAGCAGCCAAGGACTAGCGGGGGGGGGATACGGGGAGCTGTTTTTT. This gives the protein CASSQGLAGGGYGELFF.

V usage is TRBV5-6 and J usage is TRBJ2-7; D uncertain. The CDR3 has 18 residues. Germline V gene data show CDR1 as SGHDT and CDR2 as YYEEEE. The V end was cut by 1 base, the J end by 3 bases, with 23 bases between. CDR3: CASSLFRVGSARFYEQYF. The DNA of the CDR3 is TGTGCCAGCAGCTTGTTTCGGGTTGGAAGCGCAAGATTCTACGAGCAGTACTTC.

The chain employs TRBV9 and TRBJ2-3; 9 positions match TRBD1. Germline values: CDR1 SGDLS, CDR2 YYNGEE. The V and J ends lost 1 base and 4 bases, in that order; junction bases with no gene match: 19. This CDR3 is 20 amino acids long. In DNA, the CDR3 is TGTGCCAGCAGCGTAACGGGACAGGGAATTAGCGGGCTTTTCCCAGATACGCAGTATTTT. This codes for CASSVTGQGISGLFPDTQYF.

This clonotype was seen more than once but under ten times. This rearrangement joins TRBV5-1 to TRBJ2-1; 10 positions match TRBD2. The CDR3 runs 16 residues. The germline gives CDR1 SGHRS, CDR2 YFSETQ. V dropped 0 bases and J dropped 5; count of bases not matched to a gene: 5. The CDR3 DNA reads as TGCGCCAGCAGCTTGGCCCTAGCGGGAGTACACAATGAGCAGTTCTTC. Its protein product is CASSLALAGVHNEQFF.

This clonotype was counted only a few times. The CDR3 sequence is CASSLPGLAGRGSTDTQYF. The CDR3 DNA is TGCGCCAGCAGCTTGCCAGGACTAGCGGGGAGGGGTAGCACAGATACGCAGTATTTT. The chain carries TRBV5-1 and TRBJ2-3; 12 nucleotides line up with TRBD2. Germline values: CDR1 SGHRS, CDR2 YFSETQ. The ends lost 1 base at V and 0 bases at J; junction bases unmatched: 9. The CDR3 is made up of 19 amino acids.

The rearrangement links TRBV6-1 to TRBJ2-5; 8 bases agree with TRBD2. CDR1 MNHNS and CDR2 SASEGT come from the germline V gene. J gave up 4 bases and V 6 bases, and 16 bases lay outside the gene matches. This CDR3 is 17 amino acids long. CDR3 nucleotides: TGTGCCAGCAGCCACAGACTAGCGCAATCCTTCGGAGAGACCCAGTACTTC. Protein product: CASSHRLAQSFGETQYF.